The 11 T cell receptor beta chains in this list originate from one sample, sequenced in a study of blood T cell repertoires in COVID-19. Profiled with immunoSEQ multiplex PCR; TCRdb holds only in-frame clones, not every one. The data hold approximately 280,000 clones, with approximately 86% observed a single time. Sequenced: peripheral blood. These receptor sequences come from a young man with active or convalescent COVID-19.

The chain uses TRBV14 and TRBJ1-1; D might be TRBD1 (6 bases). The CDR3 consists of 18 residues. The germline V gene has CDR1 SGHDN and CDR2 FVKESK. V lost 3 bases and J lost 4, with 24 bases in between. CDR3 sequence: CASSHSFRPITGSTEAFF. DNA for the CDR3: TGTGCCAGCAGCCATTCTTTCCGACCCATCACAGGGAGCACTGAAGCTTTCTTT. The full variable domain, its missing parts supplied by reference TRBV14 and TRBJ1-1, is EAGVTQFPSHSVIEKGQTVTLRCDPISGHDNLYWYRRVMGKEIKFLLHFVKESKQDESGMPNNRFLAERTGGTYSTLKVQPAELEDSGVYFCASSHSFRPITGSTEAFFGQGTRLTVV.

The chain combines TRBV15 with TRBJ1-1; D not resolved. The CDR3 has 14 residues. V gave up 1 base and J gave up 5 bases, with 11 bases separating them. CDR1 is LNHNV, CDR2 YYDKDF, per germline (reference sequence). The CDR3 DNA reads TGTGCCACCAGCAGAGCTGGGCGGGGAACTGAAGCTTTCTTT. As protein: CATSRAGRGTEAFF.

This clone was detected only a few times. The CDR3 loop reads CASSLEAGASSFQYF. The CDR3 bases are TGTGCCAGCAGCTTAGAGGCAGGGGCCTCCAGCTTTCAGTACTTC. V usage is TRBV7-6 and J usage is TRBJ2-4, with a possible D match to TRBD1 (6 bases). Per germline, CDR1 SGHVS and CDR2 FNYEAQ. With 1 base removed from V and 11 bases from J, the gap between germline ends came to 18 bases. The CDR3 contains 15 residues. Variable domain in full (rest from reference TRBV7-6 and TRBJ2-4): GAGVSQSPRYKVTKRGQDVALRCDPISGHVSLYWYRQALGQGPEFLTYFNYEAQQDKSGLPNDRFSAERPEGSISTLTIQRTEQRDSAMYRCASSLEAGASSFQYFGAGTRLSVL.

With respect to this clone: The sample holds other DNA sequences that translate to the same CDR3. The chain links TRBV6-1 to TRBJ1-5, with TRBD1 matching over 7 bases. Trimming cost V 2 bases and J 4 bases; bases outside gene matches: 5. The CDR3 runs to 15 residues. The germline CDR1 and CDR2 sequences are MNHNS and SASEGT. In DNA, the CDR3 is TGTGCCAGCAGTGAACGGGACAGTGGGAATCAGCCCCAGCATTTT. Its protein product is CASSERDSGNQPQHF.

This sequence joins TRBV12-3 or TRBV12-4 and TRBJ2-5; 7 positions agree with TRBD2. J lost 5 bases, V lost 5 bases, and 2 bases had no gene match. The CDR3 totals 12 residues. The CDR3 region is CASSGSGETQYF. DNA for the CDR3: TGTGCCAGCAGTGGTAGCGGGGAGACCCAGTACTTC.

In DNA, the CDR3 is TGTGCCAGTAGCCTGGACAGCTTCTATGGCTACACCTTC. This encodes CASSLDSFYGYTF. This rearrangement joins TRBV19 to TRBJ1-2, with a possible D match to TRBD1 (6 bases). Per germline, CDR1 LNHDA and CDR2 SQIVND (reference sequence). The CDR3 is 13 residues long. V was trimmed by 6 bases and J by 4 bases, leaving 12 bases between them. Using reference TRBV19 and TRBJ1-2 for the parts outside the CDR3, the full variable domain is DGGITQSPKYLFRKEGQNVTLSCEQNLNHDAMYWYRQDPGQGLRLIYYSQIVNDFQKGDIAEGYSVSREKKESFPLTVTSAQKNPTAFYLCASSLDSFYGYTFGSGTRLTVV.

The chain uses TRBV19 and TRBJ1-5, with D possibly matching TRBD1 (5 bases). The V end was cut by 6 bases, the J end by 2 bases, with 11 bases between. The CDR3 is made up of 14 amino acids. Germline loops: CDR1 LNHDA, CDR2 SQIVND (reference sequence). The CDR3 region is CASRPGGGNQPQHF. CDR3 coding DNA: TGTGCCAGTAGACCCGGGGGTGGCAATCAGCCCCAGCATTTT.

This CDR3 reads CASSQETSLRTSGIQETQYF. The CDR3, as DNA: TGCGCCAGCAGCCAAGAAACGAGCCTTAGGACTAGCGGAATCCAAGAGACCCAGTACTTC. This chain links TRBV4-3 with TRBJ2-5; 10 bases are a match to TRBD2. Unmatched junction bases numbered 14, after V lost 0 bases and J lost 1 base. This CDR3 has 20 amino acids. CDR1 and CDR2 (germline): LGHNA, YSLEER.

The chain is built from TRBV10-3 and TRBJ2-3, with D maybe TRBD2 (6 bases). This CDR3 spans 13 amino acids. CDR1 ENHRY and CDR2 SYGVKD come from the germline V gene. The V gene lost 6 bases and the J gene lost 7 bases, with 14 bases spanning the gap. The CDR3 is CAIRPTSSHTQYF. The CDR3, as DNA: TGTGCCATCAGACCCACTAGCTCGCATACGCAGTATTTT.

This clone was seen many times. The J gene is TRBJ2-7, the V gene TRBV4-2, with 14 bases identical to TRBD2. This CDR3 is 15 amino acids long. The V segment lost 1 base and the J segment 4 bases; nucleotides outside the gene matches: 0. Germline V gene lookup returns CDR1 LGHNA and CDR2 YNFKEQ. CDR3 region: CASSQGLAGGYEQYF. DNA for the CDR3: TGTGCCAGCAGCCAAGGACTAGCGGGGGGGTACGAGCAGTACTTC.

The chain carries TRBV10-2 and TRBJ1-5; D call uncertain. The length of the CDR3 is 14 residues. Germline V lookup: CDR1 WSHSY, CDR2 SAAADI. V lost 8 bases and J lost 7, with 18 bases in between. The DNA of the CDR3 is TGCGCCAGCGCTACTAGGGTTTTTCGACAGCCCCAGCATTTT. Its protein product is CASATRVFRQPQHF.